This entry lists 13 T cell receptor beta chains sequenced from one sample in a study of blood T cell repertoires in COVID-19. Here immunoSEQ multiplex PCR was the method, and the copy in TCRdb shows in-frame clones only, minus some. The sample includes more than 150,000 clones, about 86% seen only once; the top ten take around an eighth. The specimen sequenced was peripheral blood. Receptor source: a woman aged 70-85 years with COVID-19, enrolled during active disease.

The V gene is TRBV27, the J gene TRBJ2-7; TRBD2 matches 11 bases. Germline V gives CDR1 MNHEY, CDR2 SMNVEV (reference sequence). The CDR3 runs to 15 residues. The ends lost 5 bases at V and 1 base at J; junction bases unmatched: 4. CDR3 DNA: TGTGCCAGCAGTCACGGGACTAGCGGATCCTACGAGCAGTACTTC. Translating it yields CASSHGTSGSYEQYF.

In the case of this clone: The junction shows a germline mismatch at one end, possibly a read error. J is TRBJ2-3 and V is TRBV7-7; D is possibly TRBD2 (6 bases). This CDR3 contains 15 residues. CDR1 and CDR2 (germline): SSHAT, FNYEAQ (reference sequence). Here the CDR3 reads CASSFSGQTTDTQYF. DNA for the CDR3: TGTGCTAGCAGCTTCAGCGGGCAGACCACAGATACGCAGTATTTT.

V is TRBV18 and J is TRBJ1-5, with TRBD1 matching over 9 bases. The trim removed 2 bases at V and 7 bases at J, leaving 9 bases unmatched. This CDR3 is built from 16 residues. Germline values: CDR1 KGHSH, CDR2 LQKENI. As DNA, the CDR3 is TGTGCCAGCTCACCAAACGGACAGGGGAACGGGCAGCCCCAGCATTTT. It yields the protein CASSPNGQGNGQPQHF.

This clone was observed a handful of times. The genes are TRBV7-2 and TRBJ1-2, with unresolved D. Looked up from germline, CDR1 is SGHTA and CDR2 is FQGNSA. The V and J ends lost 1 base and 4 bases respectively, with 10 bases between them. This CDR3 spans 14 amino acids. As DNA, the CDR3 is TGTGCCAGCAGCTTAGAGGAGGGTACCTATGGCTACACCTTC. Encoded protein: CASSLEEGTYGYTF.

The CDR3 loop reads CASSPQVGAADNYGYTF. The CDR3 DNA reads TGTGCCAGCTCACCACAGGTTGGGGCCGCCGATAACTATGGCTACACCTTC. The chain recombines TRBV18 with TRBJ1-2, with a possible D match to TRBD1 (5 bases). V shed 1 base and J shed 1 base, with 16 bases lying between them. The CDR3 covers 17 residues. CDR1 and CDR2 (germline): KGHSH, LQKENI. The complete variable domain, with remaining parts taken from reference TRBV18 and TRBJ1-2, reads NAGVMQNPRHLVRRRGQEARLRCSPMKGHSHVYWYRQLPEEGLKFMVYLQKENIIDESGMPKERFSAEFPKEGPSILRIQQVVRGDSAAYFCASSPQVGAADNYGYTFGSGTRLTVV.

The J gene is TRBJ1-1, the V gene TRBV6-5, with 7 bases lining up with TRBD1. This CDR3 region has 13 residues. Per germline, CDR1 MNHEY and CDR2 SVGAGI. V shed 6 bases, J shed 4 bases, and the junction held 5 bases outside the gene matches. The chain's CDR3 is CASRTYRGTEAFF. The CDR3 DNA reads as TGTGCCAGCAGAACTTACAGGGGCACTGAAGCTTTCTTT.

This chain uses TRBV5-1 with TRBJ2-1; 13 nucleotides agree with TRBD2. The ends lost 4 bases at V and 9 bases at J; junction bases unmatched: 7. The germline V gene has CDR1 SGHRS and CDR2 YFSETQ. The CDR3 has 15 amino acids. CDR3 DNA: TGCGCCAGCAGCACCGGACTAGCGGGAGTAGTTGAGCAGTTCTTC. Translation gives CASSTGLAGVVEQFF.

The genes are TRBV10-3 and TRBJ2-4; the D gene is possibly TRBD2 (5 bases). Germline values: CDR1 ENHRY, CDR2 SYGVKD. Between the trimmed V and J ends, which lost 8 bases and 8 bases, there was a span of 16 bases. CDR3 length equals 13 residues. The CDR3 DNA reads TGTGCCATCTGCCTCACCGGGAAGGACATTCAGTACTTC. It encodes CAICLTGKDIQYF.

The chain employs TRBV5-1 and TRBJ1-1, with TRBD1 matching over 7 bases. CDR3 length equals 12 residues. With V trimmed by 0 bases and J by 9 bases, 2 bases remained unmatched. Germline CDR1 is SGHRS and CDR2 is YFSETQ. CDR3: CASSLERGQAFF. CDR3 DNA: TGCGCCAGCAGCTTGGAGAGGGGGCAAGCTTTCTTT.

V is TRBV12-3 or TRBV12-4 and J is TRBJ1-2; no clear D gene. The CDR3 spans 13 residues. The V and J ends lost 2 bases and 8 bases respectively, with 12 bases between them. CDR3 sequence: CASSLRLGEGYTF. The CDR3 bases are TGTGCCAGCAGTTTAAGGTTGGGCGAGGGCTACACCTTC.

The rearrangement links TRBV19 to TRBJ1-1; perhaps TRBD1 as D (5 bases). V lost 3 bases and J lost 3, with 11 bases in between. Germline V gene lookup returns CDR1 LNHDA and CDR2 SQIVND (reference sequence). The CDR3 is 14 amino acids. CDR3 amino acids: CASSILGGDTEAFF. The DNA for the CDR3 is TGTGCCAGTAGTATTTTGGGGGGTGACACTGAAGCTTTCTTT.

V gene TRBV7-9 combines with J gene TRBJ2-7; maybe TRBD1 (6 bases). The CDR3 runs to 15 residues. Germline-derived CDR1 and CDR2 are SEHNR and FQNEAQ (reference sequence). Trimming took off 1 base at V and 3 bases at J, with 13 bases between the two ends. The DNA for the CDR3 is TGTGCCAGCAGCTTAGGAAATTTGGACAGCTACGAGCAGTACTTC. It is translated as CASSLGNLDSYEQYF.

The chain carries TRBV27 and TRBJ2-7, with 8 bases fitting TRBD1. V lost 4 bases to trimming and J lost 4 bases; unmatched junction nucleotides: 9. The CDR3 is 15 amino acids. The germline V gene encodes CDR1 MNHEY and CDR2 SMNVEV (reference sequence). CDR3 sequence: CASSSFDRGGYEQYF. The CDR3 DNA sequence: TGTGCCAGCAGTTCGTTCGACAGGGGTGGTTACGAGCAGTACTTC.